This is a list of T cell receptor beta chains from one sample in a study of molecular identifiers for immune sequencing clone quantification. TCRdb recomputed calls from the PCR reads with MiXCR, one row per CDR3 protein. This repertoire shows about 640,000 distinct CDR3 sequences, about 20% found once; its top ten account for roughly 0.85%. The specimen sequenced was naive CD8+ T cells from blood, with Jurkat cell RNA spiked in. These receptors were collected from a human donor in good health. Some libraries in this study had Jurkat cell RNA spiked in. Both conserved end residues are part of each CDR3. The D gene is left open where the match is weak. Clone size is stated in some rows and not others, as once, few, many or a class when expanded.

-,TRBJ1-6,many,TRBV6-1,TGTGCCAGCAGTGAAGCGACTATGCGTTATAATTCACCCCTCCACTTT,CASSEATMRYNSPLHF
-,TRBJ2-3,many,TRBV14,TGTGCCAGCAGCGAGAATAGTTGGGGAGCAGATACGCAGTATTTT,CASSENSWGADTQYF
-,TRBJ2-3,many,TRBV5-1,TGCGCCAGCAGCTTGGAAGGAGATACAGCCCTTTGGACAGATACGCAGTATTTT,CASSLEGDTALWTDTQYF
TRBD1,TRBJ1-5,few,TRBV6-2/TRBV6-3,TGTGCCAGCAGCCCAAGGACAGGGTATAATCAGCCCCAGCATTTT,CASSPRTGYNQPQHF
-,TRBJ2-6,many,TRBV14,TGTGCCAGCAGACCCGACTCCGGGACACTTTACTCTGGGGCCAACGTCCTGACTTTC,CASRPDSGTLYSGANVLTF
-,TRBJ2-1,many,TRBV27,TGTGCCAGCAGTTATCCGGGGCTGGAGCAGTTCTTC,CASSYPGLEQFF
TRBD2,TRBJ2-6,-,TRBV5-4,TGTGCCGGCAGCGGGGCCGTTACTATCTCTGGGGCCAACGTCCTGACTTTC,CAGSGAVTISGANVLTF
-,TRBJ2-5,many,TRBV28,TGTGCCAGCAGTTTTGGGGTCGGTGTGATGGTCCAAGAGACCCAGTACTTC,CASSFGVGVMVQETQYF
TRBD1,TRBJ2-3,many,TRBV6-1,TGTGCCAGCAGGGCCCACCGGGACAGACCCACAGATACGCAGTATTTT,CASRAHRDRPTDTQYF
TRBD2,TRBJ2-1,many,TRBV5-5,TGTGCCAGCAGCTTCGGGGGAGGGGTAGAAAATGAGCAGTTCTTC,CASSFGGGVENEQFF
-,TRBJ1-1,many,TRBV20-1,TGCAGTGCTCCACGGGACGGGGTCTTTGAAGCTTTCTTT,CSAPRDGVFEAFF
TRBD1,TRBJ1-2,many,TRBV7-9,TGTGCCAGCAGCCCCCGACAGGGAGGAGTCTATGGCTACACCTTC,CASSPRQGGVYGYTF
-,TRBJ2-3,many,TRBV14,TGTGCCAGCAGCTTAGCCGGGACCACAGATACGCAGTATTTT,CASSLAGTTDTQYF
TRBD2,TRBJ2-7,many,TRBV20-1,TGCAGTGCTAGAGATGCGGGACTAGCGGCCTACGAGCAGTACTTC,CSARDAGLAAYEQYF
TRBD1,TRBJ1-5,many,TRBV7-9,TGTGCCAGCAGCTTAGGGCAGGGGGAAAATCAGCCCCAGCATTTT,CASSLGQGENQPQHF